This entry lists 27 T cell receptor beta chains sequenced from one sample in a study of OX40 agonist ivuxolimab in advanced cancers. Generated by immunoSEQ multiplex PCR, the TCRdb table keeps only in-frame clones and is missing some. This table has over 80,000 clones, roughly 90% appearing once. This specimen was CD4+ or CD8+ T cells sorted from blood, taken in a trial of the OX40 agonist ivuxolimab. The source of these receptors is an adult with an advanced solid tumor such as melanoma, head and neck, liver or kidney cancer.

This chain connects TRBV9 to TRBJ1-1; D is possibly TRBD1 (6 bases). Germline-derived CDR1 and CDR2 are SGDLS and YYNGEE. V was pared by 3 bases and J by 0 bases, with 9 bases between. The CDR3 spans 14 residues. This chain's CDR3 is CASSEGHLNTEAFF. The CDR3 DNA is TGTGCCAGCAGCGAGGGACACTTGAACACTGAAGCTTTCTTT.

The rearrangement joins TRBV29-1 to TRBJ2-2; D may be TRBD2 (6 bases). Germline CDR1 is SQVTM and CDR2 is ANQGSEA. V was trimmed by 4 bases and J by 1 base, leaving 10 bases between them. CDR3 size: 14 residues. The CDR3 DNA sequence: TGCAGCGTTGTCTGGAGGGGGAACACCGGGGAGCTGTTTTTT. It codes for CSVVWRGNTGELFF.

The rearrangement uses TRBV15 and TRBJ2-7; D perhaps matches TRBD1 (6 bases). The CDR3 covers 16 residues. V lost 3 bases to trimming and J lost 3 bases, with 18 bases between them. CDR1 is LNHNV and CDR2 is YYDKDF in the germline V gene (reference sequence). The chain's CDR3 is CATSRGGTPSYYEQYF. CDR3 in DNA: TGTGCCACCAGCAGGGGTGGGACACCGAGTTACTACGAGCAGTACTTC.

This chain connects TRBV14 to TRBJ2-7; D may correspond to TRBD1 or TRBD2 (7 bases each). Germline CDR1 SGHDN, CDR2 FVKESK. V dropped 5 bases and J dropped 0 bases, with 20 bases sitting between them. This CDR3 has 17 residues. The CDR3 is CASSDPGGGPSSYEQYF. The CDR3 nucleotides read TGTGCCAGCAGCGACCCAGGGGGGGGTCCCAGCTCCTACGAGCAGTACTTC.

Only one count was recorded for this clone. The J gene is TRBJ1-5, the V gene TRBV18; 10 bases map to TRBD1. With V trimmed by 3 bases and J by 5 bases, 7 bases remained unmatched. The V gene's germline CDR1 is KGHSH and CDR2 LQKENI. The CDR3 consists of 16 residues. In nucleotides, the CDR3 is TGTGCCAGCTCACCGTTACCGGGACAGGGGTATCAGCCCCAGCATTTT. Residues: CASSPLPGQGYQPQHF. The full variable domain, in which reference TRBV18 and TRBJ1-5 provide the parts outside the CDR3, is NAGVMQNPRHLVRRRGQEARLRCSPMKGHSHVYWYRQLPEEGLKFMVYLQKENIIDESGMPKERFSAEFPKEGPSILRIQQVVRGDSAAYFCASSPLPGQGYQPQHFGDGTRLSIL.

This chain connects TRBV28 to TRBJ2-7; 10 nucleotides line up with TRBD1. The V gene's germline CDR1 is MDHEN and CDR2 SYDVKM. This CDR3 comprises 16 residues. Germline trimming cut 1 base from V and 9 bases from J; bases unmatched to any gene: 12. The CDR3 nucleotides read TGTGCCAGCAGTTTATTCGTAGCTGGGACAGGGGAGTGGCAGTACTTC. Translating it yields CASSLFVAGTGEWQYF.

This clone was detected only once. CDR3 coding DNA: TGTGCCAGCAGTTCTGGGGTTCGAGAAAAACTGTTTTTT. Translating it yields CASSSGVREKLFF. The genes are TRBV6-5 and TRBJ1-4; unclear D gene. The CDR3 is made up of 13 amino acids. Trimming took off 4 bases at V and 8 bases at J, with 11 bases between the two ends. Germline V gene sequence: CDR1 MNHEY, CDR2 SVGAGI.

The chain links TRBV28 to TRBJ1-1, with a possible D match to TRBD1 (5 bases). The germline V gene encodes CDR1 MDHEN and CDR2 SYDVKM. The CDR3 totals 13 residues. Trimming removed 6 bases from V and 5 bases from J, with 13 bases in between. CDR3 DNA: TGTGCCAGCAGAGGGGCAGGTCAGACTGAAGCTTTCTTT. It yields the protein CASRGAGQTEAFF. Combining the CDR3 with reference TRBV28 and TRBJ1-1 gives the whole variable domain DVKVTQSSRYLVKRTGEKVFLECVQDMDHENMFWYRQDPGLGLRLIYFSYDVKMKEKGDIPEGYSVSREKKERFSLILESASTNQTSMYLCASRGAGQTEAFFGQGTRLTVV.

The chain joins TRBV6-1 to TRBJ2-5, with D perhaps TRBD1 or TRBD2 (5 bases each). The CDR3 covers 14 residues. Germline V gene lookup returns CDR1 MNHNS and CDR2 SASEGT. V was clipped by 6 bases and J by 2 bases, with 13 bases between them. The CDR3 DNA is TGTGCCAGCAGCCCCCGGGGCCCGCAAGAGACCCAGTACTTC. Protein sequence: CASSPRGPQETQYF.

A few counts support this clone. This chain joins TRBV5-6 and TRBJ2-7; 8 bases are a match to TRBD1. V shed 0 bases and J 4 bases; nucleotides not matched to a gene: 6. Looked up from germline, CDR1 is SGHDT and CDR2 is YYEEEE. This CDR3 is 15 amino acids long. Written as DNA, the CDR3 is TGTGCCAGCAGCTTGGCTGGCAGGGGGCAGTACGAGCAGTACTTC. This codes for CASSLAGRGQYEQYF.

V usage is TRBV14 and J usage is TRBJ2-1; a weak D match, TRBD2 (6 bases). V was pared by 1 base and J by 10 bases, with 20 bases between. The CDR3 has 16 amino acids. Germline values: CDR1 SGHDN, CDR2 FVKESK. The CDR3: CASSQVAGYAFGEQFF. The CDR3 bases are TGTGCCAGCAGCCAAGTTGCGGGGTACGCCTTTGGGGAGCAGTTCTTC.

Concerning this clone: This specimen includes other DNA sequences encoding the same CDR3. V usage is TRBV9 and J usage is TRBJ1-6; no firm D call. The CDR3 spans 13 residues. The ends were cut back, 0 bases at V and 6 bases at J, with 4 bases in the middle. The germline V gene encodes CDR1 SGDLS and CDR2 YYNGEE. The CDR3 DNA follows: TGTGCCAGCAGCGTAGGGAGTAATTCACCCCTCCACTTT. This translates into CASSVGSNSPLHF. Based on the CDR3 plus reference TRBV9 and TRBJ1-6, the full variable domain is DSGVTQTPKHLITATGQRVTLRCSPRSGDLSVYWYQQSLDQGLQFLIQYYNGEERAKGNILERFSAQQFPDLHSELNLSSLELGDSALYFCASSVGSNSPLHFGNGTRLTVT.

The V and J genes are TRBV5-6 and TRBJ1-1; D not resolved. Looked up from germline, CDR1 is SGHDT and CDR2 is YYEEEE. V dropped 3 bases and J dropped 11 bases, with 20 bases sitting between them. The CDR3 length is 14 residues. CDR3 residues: CASSSTQRAESAFF. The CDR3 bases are TGTGCCAGCAGCTCTACCCAGAGGGCGGAGAGCGCTTTCTTT.

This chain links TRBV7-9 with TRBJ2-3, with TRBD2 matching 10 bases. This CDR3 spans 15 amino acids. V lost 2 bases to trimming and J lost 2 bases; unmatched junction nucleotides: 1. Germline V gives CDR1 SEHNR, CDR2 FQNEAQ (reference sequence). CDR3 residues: CASSLLAGATDTQYF. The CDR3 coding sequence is TGTGCCAGCAGCTTACTAGCGGGGGCCACAGATACGCAGTATTTT.

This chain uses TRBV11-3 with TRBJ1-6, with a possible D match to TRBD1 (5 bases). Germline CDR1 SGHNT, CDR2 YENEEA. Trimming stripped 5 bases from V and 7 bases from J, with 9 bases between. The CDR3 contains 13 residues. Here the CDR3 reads CASSVYRNSPLHF. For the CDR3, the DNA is TGTGCCAGCAGCGTCTACAGGAATTCACCCCTCCACTTT.

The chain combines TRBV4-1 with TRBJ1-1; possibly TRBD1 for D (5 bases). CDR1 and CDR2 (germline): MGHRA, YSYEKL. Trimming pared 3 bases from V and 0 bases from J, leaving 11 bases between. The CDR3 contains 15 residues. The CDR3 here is CASSHPPGLNTEAFF. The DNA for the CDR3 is TGCGCCAGCAGCCATCCTCCAGGGTTGAACACTGAAGCTTTCTTT.

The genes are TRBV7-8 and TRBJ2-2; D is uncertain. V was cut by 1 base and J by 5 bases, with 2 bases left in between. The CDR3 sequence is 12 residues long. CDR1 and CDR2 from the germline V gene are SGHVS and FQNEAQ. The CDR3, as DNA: TGTGCCAGCAGCTTAGGGACCGGGGAGCTGTTTTTT. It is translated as CASSLGTGELFF.

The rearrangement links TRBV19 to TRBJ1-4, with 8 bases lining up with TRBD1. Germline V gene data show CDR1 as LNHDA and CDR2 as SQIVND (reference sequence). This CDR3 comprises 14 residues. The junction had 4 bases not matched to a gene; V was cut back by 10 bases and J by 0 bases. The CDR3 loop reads CATQGASTNEKLFF. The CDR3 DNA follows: TGTGCCACCCAGGGGGCCTCAACTAATGAAAAACTGTTTTTT. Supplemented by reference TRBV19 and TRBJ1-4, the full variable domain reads DGGITQSPKYLFRKEGQNVTLSCEQNLNHDAMYWYRQDPGQGLRLIYYSQIVNDFQKGDIAEGYSVSREKKESFPLTVTSAQKNPTAFYLCATQGASTNEKLFFGSGTQLSVL.

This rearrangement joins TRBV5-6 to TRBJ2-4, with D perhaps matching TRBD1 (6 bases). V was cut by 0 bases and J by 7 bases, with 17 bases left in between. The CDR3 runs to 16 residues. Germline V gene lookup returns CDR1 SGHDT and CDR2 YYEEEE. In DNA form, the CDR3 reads TGTGCCAGCAGCTTGGTAGCCGGACAGTCGAGGAACATTCAGTACTTC. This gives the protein CASSLVAGQSRNIQYF.

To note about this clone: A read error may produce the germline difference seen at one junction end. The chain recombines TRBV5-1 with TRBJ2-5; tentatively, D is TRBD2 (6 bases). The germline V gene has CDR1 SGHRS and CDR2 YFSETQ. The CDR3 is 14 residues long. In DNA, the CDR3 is TGCGCCAGCAGTTTGGAGGGGCAAAAAGAGACCCAGTACTTC. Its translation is CASSLEGQKETQYF.

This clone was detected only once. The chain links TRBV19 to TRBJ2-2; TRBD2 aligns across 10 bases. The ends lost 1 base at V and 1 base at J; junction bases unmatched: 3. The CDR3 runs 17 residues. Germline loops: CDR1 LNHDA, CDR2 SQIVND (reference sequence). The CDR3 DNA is TGTGCCAGTAGTATAGCGGCTAGCGGGAGGAACACCGGGGAGCTGTTTTTT. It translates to CASSIAASGRNTGELFF.

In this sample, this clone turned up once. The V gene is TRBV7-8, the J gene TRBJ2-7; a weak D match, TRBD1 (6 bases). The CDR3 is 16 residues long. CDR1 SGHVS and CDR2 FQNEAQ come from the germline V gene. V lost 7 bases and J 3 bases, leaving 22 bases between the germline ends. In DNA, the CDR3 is TGTGCCAGCACCCCCGGTTTCTCAGGGGCGATCTACGAGCAGTACTTC. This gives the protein CASTPGFSGAIYEQYF. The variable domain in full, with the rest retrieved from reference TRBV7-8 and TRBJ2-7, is GAGVSQSPRYKVAKRGQDVALRCDPISGHVSLFWYQQALGQGPEFLTYFQNEAQLDKSGLPSDRFFAERPEGSVSTLKIQRTQQEDSAVYLCASTPGFSGAIYEQYFGPGTRLTVT.

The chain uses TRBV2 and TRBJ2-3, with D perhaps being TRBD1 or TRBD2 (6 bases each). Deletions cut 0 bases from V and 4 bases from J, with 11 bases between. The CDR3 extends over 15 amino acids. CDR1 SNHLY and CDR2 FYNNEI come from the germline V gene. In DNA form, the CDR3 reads TGTGCCAGCAGTGAAGCAGGGGGGAGGCCAGATACGCAGTATTTT. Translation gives CASSEAGGRPDTQYF.

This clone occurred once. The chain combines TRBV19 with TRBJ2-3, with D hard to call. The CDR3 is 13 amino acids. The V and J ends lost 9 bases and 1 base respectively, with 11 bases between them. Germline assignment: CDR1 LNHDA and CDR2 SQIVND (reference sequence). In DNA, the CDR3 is TGTGCCAGCCACGGGCAGGGCACAGATACGCAGTATTTT. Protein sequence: CASHGQGTDTQYF.

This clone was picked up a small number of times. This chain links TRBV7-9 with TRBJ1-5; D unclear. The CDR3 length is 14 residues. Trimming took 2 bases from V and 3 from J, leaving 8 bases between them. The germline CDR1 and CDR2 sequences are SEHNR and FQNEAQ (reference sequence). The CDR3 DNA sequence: TGTGCCAGCAGCTTACAAGGGAACAATCAGCCCCAGCATTTT. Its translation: CASSLQGNNQPQHF.

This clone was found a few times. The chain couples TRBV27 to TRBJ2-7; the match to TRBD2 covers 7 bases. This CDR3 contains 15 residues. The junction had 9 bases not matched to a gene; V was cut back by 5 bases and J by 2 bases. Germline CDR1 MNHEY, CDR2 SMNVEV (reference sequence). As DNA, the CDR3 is TGTGCCAGCAGTCTGATACTAGCGAGCGCCTACGAGCAGTACTTC. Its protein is CASSLILASAYEQYF.

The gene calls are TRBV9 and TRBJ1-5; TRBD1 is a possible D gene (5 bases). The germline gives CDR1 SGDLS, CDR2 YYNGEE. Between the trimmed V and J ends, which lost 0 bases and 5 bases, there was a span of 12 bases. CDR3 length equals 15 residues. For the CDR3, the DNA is TGTGCCAGCAGCGTAGGCCCGACAGCTTATCAGCCCCAGCATTTT. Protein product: CASSVGPTAYQPQHF.